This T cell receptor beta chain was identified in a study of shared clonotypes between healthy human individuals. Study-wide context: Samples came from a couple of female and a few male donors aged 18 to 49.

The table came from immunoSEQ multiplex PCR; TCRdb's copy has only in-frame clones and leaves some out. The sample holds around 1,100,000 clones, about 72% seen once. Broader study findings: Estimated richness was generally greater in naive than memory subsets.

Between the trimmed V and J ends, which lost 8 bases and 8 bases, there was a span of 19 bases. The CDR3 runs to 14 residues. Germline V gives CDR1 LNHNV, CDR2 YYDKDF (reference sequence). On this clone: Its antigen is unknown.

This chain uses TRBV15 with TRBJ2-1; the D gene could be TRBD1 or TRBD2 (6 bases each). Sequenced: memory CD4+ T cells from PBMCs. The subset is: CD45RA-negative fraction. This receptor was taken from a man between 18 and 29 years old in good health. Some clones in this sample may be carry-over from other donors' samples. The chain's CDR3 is CATQRGSSVDEQFF. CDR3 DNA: TGTGCCACCCAAAGGGGGTCTAGCGTGGATGAGCAGTTCTTC.